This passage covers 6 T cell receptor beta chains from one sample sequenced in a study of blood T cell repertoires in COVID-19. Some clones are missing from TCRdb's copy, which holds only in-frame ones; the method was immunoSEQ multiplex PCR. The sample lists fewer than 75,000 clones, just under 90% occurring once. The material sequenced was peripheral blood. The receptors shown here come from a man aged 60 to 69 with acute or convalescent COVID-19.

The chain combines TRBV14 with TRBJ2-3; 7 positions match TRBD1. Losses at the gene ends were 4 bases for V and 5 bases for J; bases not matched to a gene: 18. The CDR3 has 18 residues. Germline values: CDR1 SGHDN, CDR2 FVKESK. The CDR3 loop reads CASSPLGHPGGRGDTQYF. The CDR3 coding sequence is TGTGCCAGCAGCCCATTGGGGCACCCAGGGGGTCGAGGAGATACGCAGTATTTT.

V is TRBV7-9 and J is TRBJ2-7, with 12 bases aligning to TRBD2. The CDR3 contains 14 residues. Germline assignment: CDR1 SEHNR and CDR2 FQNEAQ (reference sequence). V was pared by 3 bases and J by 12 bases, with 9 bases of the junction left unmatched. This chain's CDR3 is CASSFSSTSGGPYF. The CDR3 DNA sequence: TGTGCCAGCAGCTTTTCGTCTACTAGCGGGGGGCCGTACTTC.

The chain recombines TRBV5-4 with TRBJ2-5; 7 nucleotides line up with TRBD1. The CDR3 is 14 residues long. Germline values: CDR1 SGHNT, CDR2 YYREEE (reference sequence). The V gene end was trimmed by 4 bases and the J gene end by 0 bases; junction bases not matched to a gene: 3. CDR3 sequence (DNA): TGTGCCAGCAGCCCCGGGACAGACCAAGAGACCCAGTACTTC. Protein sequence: CASSPGTDQETQYF.

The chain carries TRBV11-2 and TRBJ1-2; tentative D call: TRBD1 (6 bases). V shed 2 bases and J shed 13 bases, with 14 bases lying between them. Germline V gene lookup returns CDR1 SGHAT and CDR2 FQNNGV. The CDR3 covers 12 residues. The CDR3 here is CASSLTRTDPTF. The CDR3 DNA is TGTGCCAGCAGCTTAACGCGGACAGATCCCACCTTC.

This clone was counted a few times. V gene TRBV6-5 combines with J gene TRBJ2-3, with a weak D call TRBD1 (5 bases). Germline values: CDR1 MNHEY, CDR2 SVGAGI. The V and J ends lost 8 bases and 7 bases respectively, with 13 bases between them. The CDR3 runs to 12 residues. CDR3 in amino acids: CASRHPGYTQYF. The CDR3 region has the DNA TGTGCCAGCCGCCATCCAGGGTATACGCAGTATTTT.

Here the CDR3 DNA reads TGTGCCAGCTCATCCCAGGAAGGGGTAATCCAGCCCCAGCATTTT. Amino acids: CASSSQEGVIQPQHF. The V gene is TRBV18, the J gene TRBJ1-5; a possible D gene is TRBD1 (5 bases). V gave up 5 bases and J gave up 7 bases, with 18 bases separating them. The germline V gene has CDR1 KGHSH and CDR2 LQKENI. The CDR3 length is 15 residues.